This TCR beta chain was identified in a study of blood T cell repertoires in COVID-19 (TCRdb year 2020). Notes on the research overall: The collaborator samples originated in the United States, Italy and Spain and spanned the acute and convalescent phases of COVID-19. Deeply sampled blood TCRbeta repertoires from subjects exposed to, actively infected with, or recovered from COVID-19 were included in the dataset. Samples came from the ongoing ImmuneRACE study (first 160 participants) plus 1,254 subjects from 6 global collaborators. The repertoires were made available in a free public database intended to serve as a resource for research on the immune response to SARS-CoV-2. The prospective study material was composed of cDNA or gDNA derived from T cells, B-cell-depleted T cells, or PBMCs. HLA class I and class II types, where available, came from metadata supplied by the sample provider rather than from assay-based typing. A de-identified subject ID, COVID-19 status, age in years and sex were almost always included in the sample metadata. The study at large found these results: The amount of clinical and demographic metadata varied by source and participant and was provided uncurated.

TCRbeta CDR3 regions were amplified from genomic DNA using the immunoSEQ Assay, a bias-controlled multiplex PCR. The authors' analysis ran thus. Within the assay, amplification of reference gene primers was used to estimate how many nucleated cells each sample contained. To quantify the absolute abundance of each unique TCRbeta CDR3 rearrangement, sequence reads were collapsed and filtered. For each sample, productive Simpson clonality was calculated as the square root of Simpson's diversity index across productive rearrangements. In its TCRdb copy, this immuneACCESS table keeps in-frame sequences only and misses some clones. Where compared with another copy, unresolved V genes explain less than half of these, and the others have no known cause. V and J calls and clone size are those listed in that table; D and trimming were worked out from the DNA. Here the sample has approximately 200,000 clones; around 94% occur a single time. The ten largest clones represent roughly 0.7% of the sample.

In Seattle, one collaborating source enrolled patients while the infection was active and tracked those patients longitudinally over the course of disease. Each collaborating institution followed its own protocols to collect whole blood in K2EDTA tubes. Collaborator samples were shipped for TCRbeta analysis as frozen whole blood, isolated PBMCs, or DNA extracted from either sample type. A note on this clone: The antigen it recognizes is unknown. Per-base quality was not reported, and no clone a single base away is much larger than it.

Measured from the cysteine to the phenylalanine, the CDR3 is 15 residues long. Here the CDR3 DNA is all that survives: 45 bases in frame from base 1. The germline V gene encodes CDR1 SGDLS and CDR2 YYNGEE. For this chain, trimming is 0 bases at the V end and 10 bases at the J end, and the number of junction bases without a gene match is 5. The sequence joins TRBV9 to TRBJ1-6, with TRBD1 identical over 9 junction bases. Sequencing was done on a sample of peripheral blood. This sequence originates from a man aged 25-45 years with COVID-19, enrolled during active disease. The CDR3 corresponds to CASSVGGTGRSPLHF. Here is the DNA: TGTGCCAGCAGCGTAGGAGGGACAGGGAGGTCACCCCTCCACTTT.